Listed here is a single T cell receptor beta chain. The antigen it binds to is not known. No much larger clone is present one base from it, and per-base qualities are unavailable. Using the deep immunoSEQ assay, TCR CDR3 regions were amplified from genomic DNA by multiplex PCR. For each cell subset, the extracted genomic DNA was distributed evenly across all wells of several immunoSEQ 96-well plates, and each plate served as one replicate. For sorted subsets, about 0.2 ug genomic DNA, equal to tens of thousands of T cell genomes, was loaded into each replicate PCR. Purified libraries were measured with a Qubit 3.0 fluorometer, size-checked on a Bioanalyzer 2100, and measured again with the KAPA Library Quantification kit. Every immunoSEQ 96-well plate was sequenced on a dedicated single-read 150-cycle Illumina NextSeq 550 flow cell. Per the source publication's procedure: Because the immunoSEQ output held only junctional sequences and lacked quality scores, the filtering could not match the filtering applied to full-length reads. Sequences were annotated with PyIR, a Python wrapper for IgBLAST v1.9, and V/J genes and CDR3 were assigned using IMGT germline references. Any read was removed if the V/J assignment was weak (E-value above 1e-6), the CDR3 was missing, or the read contained stop codons, out-of-frame junctions, or ambiguous translated residues. A V3J clonotype was defined by an identical inferred V gene, J gene, and CDR3 amino acid sequence. Percentage overlap between repertoires was calculated by dividing the number of shared unique clonotypes by the size of the smaller repertoire. Richness of each repertoire was evaluated using RTK rarefaction, the Chao1 estimator, and Recon v2.1 estimates of unobserved clonotypes. Generation probabilities for all TCRbeta clonotypes obtained by the gDNA method from a handful of donors were computed using OLGA. TCRdb's version of the immuneACCESS table is confined to in-frame rearrangements and falls short of the full clone set. An unresolved V gene accounts for under half of the shortfall where checked; the remainder is of unknown origin. That table furnishes V, J and clone size, whereas the DNA furnished D and trimming. The sample includes 400,000 to 600,000 clones, with 90% to 96% observed a single time. The ten largest clones take up about 0.059% of the sample.

Donors were healthy HIV-negative adults with no recently reported acute infections or vaccinations. Every donor was a Caucasian adult residing in Nashville, Tennessee, USA. CD4+ T cells were enriched by magnetic negative selection; naive cells were then positively selected on CD45RA, and the negative fraction formed the memory subset. Blood was collected by leukapheresis, and PBMCs were isolated by Ficoll-Histopaque density gradient centrifugation and then cryopreserved in liquid nitrogen vapor phase. Analytical flow cytometry was used to check the purity and quantity of each magnetically sorted T cell population. Genomic DNA was isolated from every sorted fraction and measured by UV absorbance on a Nanodrop 2000c. The record originates from a study of shared clonotypes between healthy human individuals (dated by TCRdb to 2020 to 2022). For context, the study as a whole: The cohort comprised a couple of women and a few men aged 18 to 49 years. For each donor, CD4 naive and CD4 memory were each given three plates, CD8 naive was given two plates, and CD8 memory was given one plate. Different laboratories and diverse techniques were used to prepare libraries and sequence TCR repertoires, to increase sequencing depth and limit assay-specific biases. To estimate repertoire size and how much clonotype sharing occurs between individuals, the study deeply sequenced the blood TCR repertoires of roughly 5 healthy adults. Leukapheresis yielded between about 0.85 and 10 billion PBMCs per donor. Overall study results and their limits: Compared with non-shared clonotypes, clonotypes shared by all four sorted-subset donors had higher generation probabilities. Only blood was sampled, and tissue TCR repertoires likely differ from those in blood. Rarefaction of sorted-subset datasets indicated incomplete sequencing despite the large sequencing depth. Around 5% of naive CD4, 3% to 4% of naive CD8, approximately 2% of memory CD4, and 0.35% to 0.5% of memory CD8 clonotypes were shared across a few donors. The small number of donors limited the genetic and exposure-history diversity represented. Based on pairwise subsampling, the degree of clonotype sharing among donors was expected to be affected by sequencing depth. Naive subsets generally had larger estimated clonotype richness than memory subsets did.

The V end gives up 5 bases and the J end 5 bases, leaving 7 bases in the junction not matched to a gene. The germline V gene (reference sequence) gives CDR1 as SEHNR and CDR2 as FQNEAQ. Taken from cysteine to phenylalanine, the CDR3 has 14 residues. Only the CDR3 part of the read is kept: 42 bases, read in frame from the first base. In this chain, TRBV7-9 is recombined with TRBJ1-1; 8 middle bases align to TRBD1. The clonotype originates from a woman in her twenties or thirties in good health. What was sequenced was naive CD4+ T cells sorted from blood. The cell subset or site label here, explained by the study, means: CD45RA+ positively selected. The CDR3 protein sequence reads: CASSGGQGRTEAFF. The DNA is TGTGCCAGCAGCGGAGGACAGGGAAGGACTGAAGCTTTCTTT.